These T cell receptor beta chains were read from a single sample in a study of blood T cell repertoires in COVID-19. Libraries were prepared by immunoSEQ multiplex PCR; TCRdb keeps only in-frame clonotypes and omits some of them. The sample lists roughly 200,000 clones; around 76% were seen once. The sequenced sample consisted of peripheral blood. The receptors were gathered from a woman between 45 and 65 years old with active or convalescent COVID-19. CDR3s include the opening cysteine and the closing phenylalanine or tryptophan. A D gene is named only where the DNA matches it firmly. Expanded clones get a size class; other rows say once, few or many, or leave the size out.

d_call	j_call	v_call	clone_size	cdr3_nt	cdr3_aa
TRBD1	TRBJ1-6	TRBV7-9	few	TGTGCCAGCAGCTTAGGGACAGGGGATAATTCACCCCTCCACTTT	CASSLGTGDNSPLHF
NA	TRBJ2-5	TRBV29-1	few	TGCAGCGTCGAAGGAGGAGGGGAGACCCAGTACTTC	CSVEGGGETQYF
NA	TRBJ1-1	TRBV5-4	NA	TGTGCCAGCAGCCCGGGAGGGATGAACACTGAAGCTTTCTTT	CASSPGGMNTEAFF
TRBD1	TRBJ1-6	TRBV6-5	once	TGTGCCAGCAGTAGGAGACAGGGTGATTCACCCCTCCACTTT	CASSRRQGDSPLHF
NA	TRBJ1-5	TRBV2	NA	TGTGCCAGCAGTGAAGCCGGTTTAGTGCATTTT	CASSEAGLVHF
NA	TRBJ1-1	TRBV2	NA	TGTGCCAGCAGTGAAACCCGCGGGTGGGTGAACACTGAAGCTTTCTTT	CASSETRGWVNTEAFF
NA	TRBJ2-3	TRBV11-2	NA	TGTGCCAGCAGCTTAGTCCTAGCGTGGGCAGATACGCAGTATTTT	CASSLVLAWADTQYF
TRBD2	TRBJ2-1	TRBV11-3	few	TGTGCCAGCAGCTCGGGTCGGGGGGAGCACAATGAGCAGTTCTTC	CASSSGRGEHNEQFF
TRBD1	TRBJ1-1	TRBV7-3	NA	TGTGCCAGCAGCTTCGACAGGGCCGGTGAAGCTTTCTTT	CASSFDRAGEAFF
TRBD1	TRBJ1-2	TRBV6-5	NA	TGTGCCAGCAGTTACTCGGGACAGGCTGGCTACACCTTC	CASSYSGQAGYTF
NA	TRBJ1-5	TRBV10-2	NA	TGCGCCAGCAGACAGGGAAGGGATCAGCCCCAGCATTTT	CASRQGRDQPQHF
NA	TRBJ1-2	TRBV4-3	NA	TGCGCCAGCAGCCAAGATCTAGATCGCAAAACCCCCATAACTTATGGCTACACCTTC	CASSQDLDRKTPITYGYTF
TRBD2	TRBJ2-7	TRBV5-1	NA	TGCGCCAGCAGCTTTCTAGCGGGACCGGTCCAGCAGTACTTC	CASSFLAGPVQQYF
TRBD1	TRBJ1-2	TRBV5-6	NA	TGTGCCAGCAGCCGGGGACAGAGTATGGGCTACACCTTC	CASSRGQSMGYTF
NA	TRBJ1-1	TRBV29-1	few	TGCAGCGTTCAGGGGCACGATGAAGCTTTCTTT	CSVQGHDEAFF
TRBD1	TRBJ2-1	TRBV25-1	NA	TGTGCCAGCAGGGCGGACAGGGGGCGGAATGAGCAGTTCTTC	CASRADRGRNEQFF
NA	TRBJ1-3	TRBV18	NA	TGTGCCAGCTCACCATTGGACAGAGGCTCTGGAAACACCATATATTTT	CASSPLDRGSGNTIYF
TRBD2	TRBJ2-1	TRBV19	once	TGTGCCAGTAGTACCCCCAACGGACTAGCGGGTCGCAATGAGCAGTTCTTC	CASSTPNGLAGRNEQFF
TRBD1	TRBJ1-5	TRBV6-2/TRBV6-3	NA	TGTGCCAGCAGTACCCGGGACAGGGGAGGCAATCAGCCCCAGCATTTT	CASSTRDRGGNQPQHF
NA	TRBJ2-7	TRBV7-2	NA	TGTGCCAGCAGCTTAAGGGACACCGGCTACGAGCAGTACTTC	CASSLRDTGYEQYF
NA	TRBJ1-3	TRBV6-2/TRBV6-3	NA	TGTGCCAGCAGTTCTAAGGGAAACACCATATATTTT	CASSSKGNTIYF
TRBD2	TRBJ2-7	TRBV6-6	NA	TGTGCCAGCAGGCGGACTAGCGTCTCCTACGAGCAGTACTTC	CASRRTSVSYEQYF
TRBD2	TRBJ2-5	TRBV4-3	NA	TGCGCCAGCAGCCAAGGGGGCCGGGGGGGAGAGACCCAGTACTTC	CASSQGGRGGETQYF
TRBD1	TRBJ1-1	TRBV29-1	NA	TGCAGCGTTCGGCCGGGACAGGAGCTTGATGAAGCTTTCTTT	CSVRPGQELDEAFF
NA	TRBJ2-7	TRBV11-1	NA	TGTGCCGCCTCACGGGGTCTTGACTACGAGCAGTACTTC	CAASRGLDYEQYF
TRBD2	TRBJ2-7	TRBV29-1	NA	TGCAGCGTGAACGGACTAGCGGGGGGTTCCTACGAGCAGTACTTC	CSVNGLAGGSYEQYF
NA	TRBJ2-2	TRBV6-5	few	TGTGCCAGCAGTTACTCGAGGCTGGAGGGCGGGGAGCTGTTTTTT	CASSYSRLEGGELFF
NA	TRBJ1-6	TRBV11-2	NA	TGTGCCAGCAGCTTAGTAGCGGGGGCCGGGAATTCACCCCTCCACTTT	CASSLVAGAGNSPLHF
TRBD2	TRBJ2-1	TRBV5-4	NA	TGTGCCAGCAGCTTGTTAACCGCGGGAGCTCACCATGAGCAGTTCTTC	CASSLLTAGAHHEQFF